One sample yielded the 3 T cell receptor beta chains listed below, sequenced in a study of shared clonotypes between healthy human individuals. The assay was immunoSEQ multiplex PCR, and TCRdb's table has in-frame clones only and misses some. The data contain 2 million to 3 million clones, 80% to 95% of them seen just once; the ten biggest clones take up around 0.4%. The material sequenced was naive CD4+ T cells from PBMCs. The subset here: CD45RA+ positively selected. The receptors originated from a man between 18 and 35 years old in good health. Some clones in this sample may be carry-over from other donors' samples.

The chain couples TRBV6-1 to TRBJ1-1; possible D gene TRBD1, 6 bases. Germline-derived CDR1 and CDR2 are MNHNS and SASEGT. This CDR3 has 14 residues. With 7 bases removed from V and 0 bases from J, the gap between germline ends came to 12 bases. The CDR3 DNA reads as TGTGCCAGCAACGTGGGGGGCCTGAACACTGAAGCTTTCTTT. It translates to CASNVGGLNTEAFF.

This clone was seen a few times. CDR3 sequence (DNA): TGTGCCAGTCGGACCGTACAAGAGACCCAGTACTTC. Residues: CASRTVQETQYF. The chain is built from TRBV2 and TRBJ2-5; D remains ambiguous. V was cut by 9 bases and J by 2 bases, with 10 bases left in between. Germline CDR1 SNHLY, CDR2 FYNNEI. The CDR3 contains 12 residues.

J is TRBJ2-3 and V is TRBV4-1; maybe TRBD2 (5 bases). Germline V gene sequence: CDR1 MGHRA, CDR2 YSYEKL. This CDR3 comprises 15 residues. Trimming shortened V by 8 bases and J by 0 bases, and 15 bases separated the two germline ends. The chain's CDR3 is CASLSASTSTDTQYF. CDR3 sequence (DNA): TGCGCCAGCCTTAGCGCGTCTACTAGCACAGATACGCAGTATTTT.